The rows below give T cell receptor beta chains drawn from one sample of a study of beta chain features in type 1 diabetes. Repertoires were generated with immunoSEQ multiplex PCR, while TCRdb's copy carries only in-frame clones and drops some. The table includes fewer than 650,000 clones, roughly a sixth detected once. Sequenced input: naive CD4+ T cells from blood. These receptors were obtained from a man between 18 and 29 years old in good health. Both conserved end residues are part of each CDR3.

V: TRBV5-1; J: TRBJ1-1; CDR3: CASRPDRGAEAFF
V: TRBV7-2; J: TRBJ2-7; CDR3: CASSLRSRGEYEQYF
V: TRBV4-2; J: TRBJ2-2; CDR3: CASSQDIGGRSGELFF
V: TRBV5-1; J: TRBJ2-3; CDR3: CASRRDFTDTQYF
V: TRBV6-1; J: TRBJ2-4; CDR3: CASSEGPLGGQNIQYF
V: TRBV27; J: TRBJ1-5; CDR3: CASSWGGRLMPQHF
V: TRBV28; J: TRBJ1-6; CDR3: CASQTGTPLHF
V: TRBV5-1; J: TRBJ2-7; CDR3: CASSAQGAPYEQYF
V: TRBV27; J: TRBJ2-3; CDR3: CASSSKTSRRTDTQYF
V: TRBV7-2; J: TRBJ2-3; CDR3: CASSPRAAGSTDTQYF
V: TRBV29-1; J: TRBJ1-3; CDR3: CSVAGHTVSGNTIYF